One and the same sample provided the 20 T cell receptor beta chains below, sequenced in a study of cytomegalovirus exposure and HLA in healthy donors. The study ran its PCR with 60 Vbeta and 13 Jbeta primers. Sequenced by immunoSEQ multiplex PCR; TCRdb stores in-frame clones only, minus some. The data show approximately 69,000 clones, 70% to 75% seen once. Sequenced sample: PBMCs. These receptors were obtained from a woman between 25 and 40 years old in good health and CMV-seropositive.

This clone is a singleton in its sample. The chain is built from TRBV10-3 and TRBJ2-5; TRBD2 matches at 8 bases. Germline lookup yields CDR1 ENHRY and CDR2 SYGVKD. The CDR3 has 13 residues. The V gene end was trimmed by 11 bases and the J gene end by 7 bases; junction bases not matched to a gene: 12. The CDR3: CASKREPLMTQYF. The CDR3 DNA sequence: TGTGCCTCTAAGCGGGAGCCCTTGATGACCCAGTACTTC.

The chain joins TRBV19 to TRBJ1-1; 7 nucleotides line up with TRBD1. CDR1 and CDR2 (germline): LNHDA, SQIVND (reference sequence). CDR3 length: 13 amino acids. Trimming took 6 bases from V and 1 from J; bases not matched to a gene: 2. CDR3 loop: CASRRQGNTEAFF. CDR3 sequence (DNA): TGTGCCAGTAGGAGACAGGGGAACACTGAAGCTTTCTTT.

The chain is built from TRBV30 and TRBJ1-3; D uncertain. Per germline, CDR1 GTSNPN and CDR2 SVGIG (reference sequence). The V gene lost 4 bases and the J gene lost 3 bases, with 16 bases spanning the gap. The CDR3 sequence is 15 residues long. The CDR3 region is CAWKTPGSHGNTIYF. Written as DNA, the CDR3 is TGTGCCTGGAAAACCCCTGGCAGTCATGGAAACACCATATATTTT.

CDR3 loop: CASSYSRGQAYEQFF. CDR3 nucleotide sequence: TGTGCCAGCAGTTACTCGAGGGGACAGGCCTATGAGCAGTTCTTC. This sequence joins TRBV6-5 and TRBJ2-1; 8 nucleotides match TRBD1. The ends lost 0 bases at V and 8 bases at J; junction bases unmatched: 6. The CDR3 has 15 residues. CDR1 is MNHEY, CDR2 SVGAGI, per germline.

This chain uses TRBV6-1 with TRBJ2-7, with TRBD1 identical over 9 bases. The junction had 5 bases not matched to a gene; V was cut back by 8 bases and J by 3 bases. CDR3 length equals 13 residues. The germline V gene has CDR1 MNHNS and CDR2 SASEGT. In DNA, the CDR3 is TGTGCCAGCCGGGGACAGGGCGGCTACGAGCAGTACTTC. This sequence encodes CASRGQGGYEQYF.

CDR3 amino acids: CASSRDSYEQYF. In nucleotides, the CDR3 is TGTGCCAGCAGCCGGGACAGCTACGAGCAGTACTTC. The chain employs TRBV4-2 and TRBJ2-7, with 7 bases fitting TRBD1. This CDR3 spans 12 amino acids. J lost 3 bases, V lost 4 bases, and 0 bases had no gene match. Per germline, CDR1 LGHNA and CDR2 YNFKEQ.

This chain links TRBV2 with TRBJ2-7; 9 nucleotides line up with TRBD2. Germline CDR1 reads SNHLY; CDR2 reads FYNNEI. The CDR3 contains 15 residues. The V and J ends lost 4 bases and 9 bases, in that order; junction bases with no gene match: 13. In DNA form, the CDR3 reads TGTGCCAGCAGTGTCCTAGCGGGAAACTACGAGAGGCAGTACTTC. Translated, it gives CASSVLAGNYERQYF.

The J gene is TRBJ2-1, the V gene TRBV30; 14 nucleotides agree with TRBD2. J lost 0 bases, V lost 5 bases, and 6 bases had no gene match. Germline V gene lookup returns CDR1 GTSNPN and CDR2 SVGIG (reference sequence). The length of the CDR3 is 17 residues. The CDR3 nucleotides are TGTGCCTGGGCGAGACTAGCGGGAGGGAGCTCCTACAATGAGCAGTTCTTC. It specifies CAWARLAGGSSYNEQFF. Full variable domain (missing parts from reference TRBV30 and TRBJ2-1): SQTIHQWPATLVQPVGSPLSLECTVEGTSNPNLYWYRQAAGRGLQLLFYSVGIGQISSEVPQNLSASRPQDRQFILSSKKLLLSDSGFYLCAWARLAGGSSYNEQFFGPGTRLTVL.

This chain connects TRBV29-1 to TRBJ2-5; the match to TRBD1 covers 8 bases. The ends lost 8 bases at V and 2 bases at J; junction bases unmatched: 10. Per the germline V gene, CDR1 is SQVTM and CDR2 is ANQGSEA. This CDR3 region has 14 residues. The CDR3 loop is CSIITGTGQETQYF. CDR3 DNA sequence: TGCAGCATTATCACCGGGACAGGACAAGAGACCCAGTACTTC.

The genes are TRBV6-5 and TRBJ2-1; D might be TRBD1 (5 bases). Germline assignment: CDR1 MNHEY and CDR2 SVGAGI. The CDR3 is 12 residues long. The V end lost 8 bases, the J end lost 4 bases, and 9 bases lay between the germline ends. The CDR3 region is CASRQGYNEQFF. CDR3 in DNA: TGTGCCAGCCGCCAGGGATACAATGAGCAGTTCTTC.

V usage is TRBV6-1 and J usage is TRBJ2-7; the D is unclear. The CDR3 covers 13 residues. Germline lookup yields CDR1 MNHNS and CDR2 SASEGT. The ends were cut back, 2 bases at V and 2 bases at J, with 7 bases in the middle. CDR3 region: CASSEWAAYEQYF. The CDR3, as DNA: TGTGCCAGCAGTGAATGGGCAGCCTACGAGCAGTACTTC.

CDR3 amino acids: CASSAGPRGLNTEAFF. In DNA, the CDR3 is TGTGCCAGCAGCGCTGGGCCCAGGGGGCTGAACACTGAAGCTTTCTTT. The chain has TRBV7-8 and TRBJ1-1; 8 bases agree with TRBD1. Germline lookup yields CDR1 SGHVS and CDR2 FQNEAQ. Unmatched junction bases numbered 8, after V lost 5 bases and J lost 0 bases. The CDR3 loop spans 16 amino acids.

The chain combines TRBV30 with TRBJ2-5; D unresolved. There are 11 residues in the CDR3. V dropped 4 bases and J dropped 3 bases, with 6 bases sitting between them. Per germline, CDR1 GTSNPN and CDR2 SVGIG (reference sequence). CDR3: CAWTLKETQYF. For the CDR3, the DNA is TGTGCCTGGACCCTTAAAGAGACCCAGTACTTC.

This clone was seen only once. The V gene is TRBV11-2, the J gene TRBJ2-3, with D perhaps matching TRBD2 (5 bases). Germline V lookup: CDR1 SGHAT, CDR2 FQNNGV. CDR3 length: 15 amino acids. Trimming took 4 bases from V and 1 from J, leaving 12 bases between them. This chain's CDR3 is CASSSGNYGTDTQYF. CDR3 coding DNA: TGTGCCAGCAGCTCGGGGAACTATGGCACAGATACGCAGTATTTT. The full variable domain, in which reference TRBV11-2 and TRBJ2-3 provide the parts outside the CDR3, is EAGVAQSPRYKIIEKRQSVAFWCNPISGHATLYWYQQILGQGPKLLIQFQNNGVVDDSQLPKDRFSAERLKGVDSTLKIQPAKLEDSAVYLCASSSGNYGTDTQYFGPGTRLTVL.

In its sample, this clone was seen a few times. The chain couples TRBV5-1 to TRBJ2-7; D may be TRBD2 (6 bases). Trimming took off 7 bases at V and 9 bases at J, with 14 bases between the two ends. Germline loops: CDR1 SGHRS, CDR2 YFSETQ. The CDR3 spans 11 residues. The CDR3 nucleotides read TGCGCCAGCCATGGGGGGTTCGTGCAGTACTTC. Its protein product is CASHGGFVQYF.

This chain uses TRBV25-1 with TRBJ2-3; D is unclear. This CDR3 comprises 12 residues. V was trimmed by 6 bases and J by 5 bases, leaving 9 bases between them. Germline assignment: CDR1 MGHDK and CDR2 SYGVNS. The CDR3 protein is CASSLTGDTQYF. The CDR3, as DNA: TGTGCCAGCAGCTTGACTGGAGATACGCAGTATTTT.

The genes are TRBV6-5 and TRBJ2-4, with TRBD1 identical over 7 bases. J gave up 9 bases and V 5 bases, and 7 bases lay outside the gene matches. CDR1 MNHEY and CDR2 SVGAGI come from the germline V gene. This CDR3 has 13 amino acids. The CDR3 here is CASSVQGIGIQYF. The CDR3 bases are TGTGCCAGCAGTGTACAGGGGATTGGCATTCAGTACTTC.

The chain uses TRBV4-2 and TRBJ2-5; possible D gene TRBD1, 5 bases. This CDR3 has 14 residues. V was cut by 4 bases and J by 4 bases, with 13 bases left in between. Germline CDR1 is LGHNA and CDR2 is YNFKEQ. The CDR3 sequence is CASSLDDRGETQYF. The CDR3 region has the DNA TGTGCCAGCAGCCTAGATGACAGAGGAGAGACCCAGTACTTC.

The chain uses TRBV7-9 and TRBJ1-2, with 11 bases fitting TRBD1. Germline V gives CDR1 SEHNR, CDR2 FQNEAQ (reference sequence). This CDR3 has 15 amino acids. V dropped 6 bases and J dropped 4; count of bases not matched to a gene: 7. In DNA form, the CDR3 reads TGTGCCAGCAGAAGGACAGGGGGCGCCGGCTATGGCTACACCTTC. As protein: CASRRTGGAGYGYTF. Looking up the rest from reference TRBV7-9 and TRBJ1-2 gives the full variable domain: DTGVSQNPRHKITKRGQNVTFRCDPISEHNRLYWYRQTLGQGPEFLTYFQNEAQLEKSRLLSDRFSAERPKGSFSTLEIQRTEQGDSAMYLCASRRTGGAGYGYTFGSGTRLTVV.

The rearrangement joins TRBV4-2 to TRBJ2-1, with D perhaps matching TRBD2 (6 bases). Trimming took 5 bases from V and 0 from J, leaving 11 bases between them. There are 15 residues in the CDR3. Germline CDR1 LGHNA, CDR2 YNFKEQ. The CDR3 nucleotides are TGTGCCAGCAGCTCAGACGGGAGCTCCTACAATGAGCAGTTCTTC. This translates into CASSSDGSSYNEQFF.